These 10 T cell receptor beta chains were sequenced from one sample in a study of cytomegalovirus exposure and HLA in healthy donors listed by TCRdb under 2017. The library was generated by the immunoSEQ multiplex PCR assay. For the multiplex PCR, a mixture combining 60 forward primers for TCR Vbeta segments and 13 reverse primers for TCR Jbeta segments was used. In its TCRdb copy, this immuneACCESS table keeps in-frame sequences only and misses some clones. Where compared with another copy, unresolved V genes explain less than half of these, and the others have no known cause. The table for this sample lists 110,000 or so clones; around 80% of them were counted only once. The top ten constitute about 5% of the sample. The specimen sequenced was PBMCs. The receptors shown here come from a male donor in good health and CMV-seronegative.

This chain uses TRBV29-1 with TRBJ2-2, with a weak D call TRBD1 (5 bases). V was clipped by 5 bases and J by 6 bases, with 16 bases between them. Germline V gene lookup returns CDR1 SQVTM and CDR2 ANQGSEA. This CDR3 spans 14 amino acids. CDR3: CSVLVGRSAGELFF. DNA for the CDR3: TGCAGCGTTTTGGTGGGGCGCAGCGCCGGGGAGCTGTTTTTT.

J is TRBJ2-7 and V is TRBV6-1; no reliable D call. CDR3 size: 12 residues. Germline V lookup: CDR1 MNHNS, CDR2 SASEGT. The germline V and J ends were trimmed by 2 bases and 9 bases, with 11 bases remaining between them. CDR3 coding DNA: TGTGCCAGCAGTGAACCGGTCCGTGGGCAGTACTTC. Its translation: CASSEPVRGQYF.

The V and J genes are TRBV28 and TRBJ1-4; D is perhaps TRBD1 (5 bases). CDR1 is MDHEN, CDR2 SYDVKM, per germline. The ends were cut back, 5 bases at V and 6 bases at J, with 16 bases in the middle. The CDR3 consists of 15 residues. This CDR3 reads CASSLPWGGDEKLFF. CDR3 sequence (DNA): TGTGCCAGCAGTCTCCCGTGGGGCGGGGATGAAAAACTGTTTTTT.

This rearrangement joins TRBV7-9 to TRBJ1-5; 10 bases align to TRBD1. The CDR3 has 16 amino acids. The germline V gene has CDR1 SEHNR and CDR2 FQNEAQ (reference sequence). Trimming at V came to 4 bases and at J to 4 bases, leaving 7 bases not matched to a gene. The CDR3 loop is CASSSTGGSWNQPQHF. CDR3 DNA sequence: TGTGCCAGCAGCTCGACAGGGGGCTCTTGGAATCAGCCCCAGCATTTT.

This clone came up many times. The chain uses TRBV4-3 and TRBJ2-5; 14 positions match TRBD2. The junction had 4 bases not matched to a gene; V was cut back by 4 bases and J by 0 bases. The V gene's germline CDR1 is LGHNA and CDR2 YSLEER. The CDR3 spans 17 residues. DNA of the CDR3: TGCGCCAGCAGCCGGGGACTAGCGGGAGTTGACCAAGAGACCCAGTACTTC. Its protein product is CASSRGLAGVDQETQYF.

Written as DNA, the CDR3 is TGTGCCAGCAGCTCGACTAGCGGGAGACGCAATGAGCAGTTCTTC. The encoded protein is CASSSTSGRRNEQFF. The V gene is TRBV11-2, the J gene TRBJ2-1; TRBD2 aligns across 12 bases. J was trimmed by 6 bases and V by 4 bases; bases with no gene match: 4. The CDR3 has 15 amino acids. From germline, CDR1 is SGHAT and CDR2 FQNNGV.

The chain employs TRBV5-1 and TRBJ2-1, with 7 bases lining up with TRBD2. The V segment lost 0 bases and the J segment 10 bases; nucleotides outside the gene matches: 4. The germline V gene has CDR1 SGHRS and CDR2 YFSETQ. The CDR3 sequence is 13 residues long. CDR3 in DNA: TGCGCCAGCAGCTTGGCCGGGGGGAACGAGCAGTTCTTC. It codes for CASSLAGGNEQFF.

The CDR3 bases are TGTGCCAGCAGCTTGACTAGCGGAGCCTCAGGTGAGCAGTTCTTC. Its translation: CASSLTSGASGEQFF. The rearrangement uses TRBV7-3 and TRBJ2-1; TRBD2 aligns across 9 bases. V shed 3 bases and J 9 bases; nucleotides not matched to a gene: 9. The CDR3 is 15 residues long. Germline V gene sequence: CDR1 SGHTA, CDR2 FQGTGA.

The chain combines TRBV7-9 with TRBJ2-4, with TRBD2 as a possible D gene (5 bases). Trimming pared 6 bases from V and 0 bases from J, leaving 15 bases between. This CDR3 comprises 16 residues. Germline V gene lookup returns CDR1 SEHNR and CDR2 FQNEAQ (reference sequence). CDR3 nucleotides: TGTGCCAGCAGTTCGGTGGAGGCACTAGCCAAAAACATTCAGTACTTC. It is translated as CASSSVEALAKNIQYF.

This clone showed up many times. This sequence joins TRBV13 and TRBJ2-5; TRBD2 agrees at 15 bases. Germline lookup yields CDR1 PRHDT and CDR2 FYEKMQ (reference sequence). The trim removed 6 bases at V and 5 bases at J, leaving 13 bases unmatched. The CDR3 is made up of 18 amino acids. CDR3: CASSLEGLAGGKGETQYF. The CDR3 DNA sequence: TGTGCCAGCAGTCTAGAGGGACTAGCGGGAGGCAAGGGGGAGACCCAGTACTTC.